Shown below are 25 T cell receptor beta chains from a single sample sequenced in a study of regulatory T cells in long-lasting Graves disease (dated by TCRdb to about 2021). The label giving this sample's time point can be read as: persistent/refractory GD, antithyroid drugs over 5 years with positive TRAb. For both TCR sequencing and RNA sequencing, RNA was extracted from PBMCs using TRIzol. Library creation used multiplex PCR. Sequencing relied on an Illumina HiSeq 4000. To build TCR beta libraries, CDR3 regions were amplified by Arm-PCR using iRepertoire HTBI primers. TCRdb itself trimmed the public reads at Q25 with fastp, ran MiXCR and retained productive beta chains. Every CDR3 protein is listed once, alongside the most common genes and DNA of its rows. The sample table contains roughly 500,000 distinct CDR3 sequences; only one count was recorded for about 22% of them. About 6.6% of the sample lies in the top ten.

The sequencing here drew on peripheral blood mononuclear cells (PBMCs), taken when the disease was refractory, from a patient treated with antithyroid drugs. Every receptor here comes from a female donor with Graves disease.

DNA for the CDR3: TGTGCCAGCAGCTTTATGGACAGGCCCCGGAATGAAGCTTTCTTT. Amino acids: CASSFMDRPRNEAFF. The rearrangement links TRBV27 to TRBJ1-1, with TRBD1 identical over 7 bases. Germline V lookup: CDR1 MNHEY, CDR2 SMNVEV (reference sequence). The junction had 14 bases not matched to a gene; V was cut back by 6 bases and J by 7 bases. This CDR3 is built from 15 residues.

This clonotype was counted ten times or more. The chain joins TRBV28 to TRBJ1-2, with 8 bases aligning to TRBD1. Germline V gene sequence: CDR1 MDHEN, CDR2 SYDVKM. CDR3 length: 12 residues. V shed 3 bases, J shed 7 bases, and the junction held 1 base outside the gene matches. The CDR3 region has the DNA TGTGCCAGCAGTTTGACAGGGGTTGGCTACACCTTC. This sequence encodes CASSLTGVGYTF.

This clonotype has only a few counts. V gene TRBV20-1 combines with J gene TRBJ2-7, with TRBD1 identical over 8 bases. CDR3 length: 15 amino acids. V shed 2 bases and J 6 bases; nucleotides not matched to a gene: 12. Germline V gene sequence: CDR1 DFQATT, CDR2 SNEGSKA (reference sequence). For the CDR3, the DNA is TGCAGTGCTAGACGCCCGGACAGGGTGCCTTCCGAGCAGTACTTC. It codes for CSARRPDRVPSEQYF.

This clonotype was counted between two and nine times. The V and J genes are TRBV6-2 or TRBV6-3 and TRBJ2-5; TRBD2 matches 9 bases. This CDR3 has 15 residues. After removal of 7 bases from V and 5 bases from J, the junction contained 11 bases not matched to a gene. The germline gives CDR1 MNHEY, CDR2 SVGEGT. CDR3 coding DNA: TGTGCCAGCAAAGAGGGAGGGGCGGGAGGGGAGACCCAGTACTTC. Its protein is CASKEGGAGGETQYF.

In this sample, this clonotype turned up many times. The chain recombines TRBV6-2 or TRBV6-3 with TRBJ2-5; 10 nucleotides align to TRBD1. CDR3 size: 15 residues. Losses at the gene ends were 6 bases for V and 5 bases for J; bases not matched to a gene: 9. CDR1 and CDR2 (germline): MNHEY, SVGEGT. CDR3 sequence (DNA): TGTGCCAGCAGGGCCTTCGGGGGACAGGGGGAGACCCAGTACTTC. It codes for CASRAFGGQGETQYF.

As regards this clonotype: The CDR3 ends on some other residue instead of the conserved phenylalanine or tryptophan, so this is likely a read error. V and J are TRBV7-9 and TRBJ2-7; TRBD1 is a possible D gene (5 bases). V lost 5 bases and J 0 bases, leaving 11 bases between the germline ends. CDR3 length: 14 residues. Germline V gene sequence: CDR1 SEHNR, CDR2 FQNEAQ (reference sequence). The CDR3 loop is CASSGADDSYEQYL. CDR3 nucleotide sequence: TGTGCCAGCAGCGGGGCGGACGACTCCTACGAGCAGTACCTC.

The chain couples TRBV15 to TRBJ2-7; weak D call: TRBD2 (5 bases). V was trimmed by 1 base and J by 5 bases, leaving 12 bases between them. The CDR3 contains 14 residues. Germline-derived CDR1 and CDR2 are LNHNV and YYDKDF (reference sequence). The CDR3 protein is CATSRAGGLHEQYF. In nucleotides, the CDR3 is TGTGCCACCAGCAGAGCAGGAGGTCTCCACGAGCAGTACTTC.

This clonotype was recorded at least ten times. The gene calls are TRBV7-9 and TRBJ1-2; the match to TRBD1 covers 8 bases. CDR1 and CDR2 (germline): SEHNR, FQNEAQ (reference sequence). V was pared by 10 bases and J by 8 bases, with 12 bases of the junction left unmatched. This CDR3 has 13 residues. The CDR3 DNA is TGTGCCACCACGACCGGGACAGGCTCCGGCTACACCTTC. The encoded protein is CATTTGTGSGYTF.

In this sample, this clonotype turned up many times. This chain uses TRBV12-3 or TRBV12-4 with TRBJ2-5; maybe TRBD2 (6 bases). V lost 5 bases and J 2 bases, leaving 18 bases between the germline ends. This CDR3 region has 16 residues. CDR3 nucleotides: TGTGCCAGCAGTCCCGCCTTCGGGACTGCACAAGAGACCCAGTACTTC. Residues: CASSPAFGTAQETQYF.

This clonotype has a count of ten or more. The rearrangement uses TRBV6-5 and TRBJ1-5, with D tentatively TRBD1 (5 bases). The V end was cut by 0 bases, the J end by 4 bases, with 13 bases between. This CDR3 contains 16 residues. Germline V CDR1 and CDR2: MNHEY, SVGAGI. CDR3 loop: CASSYSGDLGNQPQHF. The CDR3 DNA reads as TGTGCCAGCAGTTACTCCGGGGACTTGGGAAATCAGCCCCAGCATTTT.

This clonotype was detected many times. The chain uses TRBV12-3 or TRBV12-4 and TRBJ2-2; TRBD1 matches 7 bases. Losses at the gene ends were 5 bases for V and 6 bases for J; bases not matched to a gene: 15. The CDR3 is made up of 17 amino acids. Here the CDR3 DNA reads TGTGCCAGCAGTCCCACCCTCGGGACAGTGGGGTCCGGGGAGCTGTTTTTT. It specifies CASSPTLGTVGSGELFF.

This chain uses TRBV13 with TRBJ2-5, with D possibly TRBD2 on 5 matching bases. There are 13 residues in the CDR3. The V end lost 5 bases, the J end lost 3 bases, and 10 bases lay between the germline ends. Per the germline V gene, CDR1 is PRHDT and CDR2 is FYEKMQ (reference sequence). CDR3 sequence (DNA): TGTGCCAGCAGCCCGCCAGCGGAAGAGACCCAGTACTTC. Translation: CASSPPAEETQYF.

The J gene is TRBJ1-6, the V gene TRBV6-9; unclear D gene. This CDR3 contains 17 residues. CDR1 is MNHGY, CDR2 SVAAGI, per germline. V lost 3 bases, J lost 0 bases, and 12 bases lay in between. This CDR3 is CASSYSPGSSYNSPLHF. CDR3 DNA: TGTGCCAGCAGTTACTCTCCGGGGAGCTCCTATAATTCACCCCTCCACTTT.

The chain is built from TRBV7-9 and TRBJ2-4; D gene uncertain. The CDR3 totals 13 residues. Trimming left V 4 bases short and J 3 bases short, with 7 bases between. Germline-derived CDR1 and CDR2 are SEHNR and FQNEAQ (reference sequence). The CDR3 reads CASSSEIKNIQYF. The CDR3 DNA follows: TGTGCCAGCAGCTCGGAGATCAAAAACATTCAGTACTTC.

J is TRBJ1-1 and V is TRBV5-4, with D uncertain. CDR3 length: 14 residues. The germline V gene has CDR1 SGHNT and CDR2 YYREEE (reference sequence). V lost 0 bases and J 0 bases, leaving 6 bases between the germline ends. CDR3 loop: CASSLDIMNTEAFF. The CDR3 coding sequence is TGTGCCAGCAGCTTGGACATCATGAACACTGAAGCTTTCTTT.

This sequence joins TRBV30 and TRBJ1-5; perhaps TRBD1 as D (5 bases). Germline-derived CDR1 and CDR2 are GTSNPN and SVGIG (reference sequence). Trimming removed 4 bases from V and 4 bases from J, with 20 bases in between. This CDR3 comprises 16 residues. The chain's CDR3 is CAWTPRVRGRNQPQHF. Here the CDR3 DNA reads TGTGCCTGGACCCCACGGGTGAGGGGCCGAAATCAGCCCCAGCATTTT.

The chain is built from TRBV27 and TRBJ2-1; 14 nucleotides agree with TRBD2. The CDR3 loop spans 14 amino acids. Germline lookup yields CDR1 MNHEY and CDR2 SMNVEV (reference sequence). V dropped 5 bases and J dropped 9; count of bases not matched to a gene: 3. CDR3: CASSPGTSGSEQFF. CDR3 coding DNA: TGTGCCAGCAGTCCCGGGACTAGCGGGAGTGAGCAGTTCTTC.

This clonotype appeared many times. The CDR3 DNA is TGTGCCAGCAGCTTAAGTAGCGGTACAGCCAAAAACATTCAGTACTTC. Translated, it gives CASSLSSGTAKNIQYF. This rearrangement joins TRBV7-2 to TRBJ2-4; TRBD2 is a possible D gene (6 bases). This CDR3 region has 16 residues. V was trimmed by 2 bases and J by 0 bases, leaving 11 bases between them. Germline V gene sequence: CDR1 SGHTA, CDR2 FQGNSA.

This clonotype has just a few counts. This chain connects TRBV28 to TRBJ1-2, with 10 bases identical to TRBD1. Trimming at V came to 5 bases and at J to 3 bases, leaving 6 bases not matched to a gene. Germline values: CDR1 MDHEN, CDR2 SYDVKM. CDR3 size: 15 residues. This chain's CDR3 is CASSEGQGDYYGYTF. DNA of the CDR3: TGTGCCAGCAGTGAAGGACAGGGGGACTACTATGGCTACACCTTC.

This sequence joins TRBV4-3 and TRBJ2-7, with 9 bases lining up with TRBD1. The CDR3 spans 15 residues. CDR1 is LGHNA and CDR2 is YSLEER in the germline V gene. The V segment lost 5 bases and the J segment 3 bases; nucleotides outside the gene matches: 8. The CDR3 bases are TGCGCCAGCAGCTTTTTGCGGACAGGGGACTACGAGCAGTACTTC. Its protein product is CASSFLRTGDYEQYF.

This clonotype was seen only a few times. This chain links TRBV15 with TRBJ2-7, with TRBD2 matching over 8 bases. This CDR3 has 16 residues. V lost 0 bases and J lost 2; bases outside the gene matches: 6. CDR1 LNHNV and CDR2 YYDKDF come from the germline V gene (reference sequence). CDR3 in amino acids: CATSRETRGGPYEQYF. The CDR3 DNA follows: TGTGCCACCAGCAGAGAAACCCGCGGGGGGCCCTACGAGCAGTACTTC.

The chain employs TRBV7-8 and TRBJ1-5, with D perhaps matching TRBD1 (6 bases). Trimming removed 5 bases at V and 2 bases at J, with 22 bases between. Germline V gene lookup returns CDR1 SGHVS and CDR2 FQNEAQ. The CDR3 is 18 residues long. CDR3 amino acids: CASSPRGVSSLGNQPQHF. The CDR3 region has the DNA TGTGCCAGCAGCCCAAGGGGGGTGTCGAGCCTTGGCAATCAGCCCCAGCATTTT.

At least ten counts were recorded for this clonotype. The gene calls are TRBV11-2 and TRBJ2-5, with no clear D. CDR3 length: 14 residues. V was pared by 1 base and J by 5 bases, with 11 bases between. Germline V gene data show CDR1 as SGHAT and CDR2 as FQNNGV. This CDR3 is CASSLGAVGETQYF. The CDR3 DNA reads as TGTGCCAGCAGCTTAGGTGCAGTAGGGGAGACCCAGTACTTC. The full variable domain, with the rest looked up from reference TRBV11-2 and TRBJ2-5, is EAGVAQSPRYKIIEKRQSVAFWCNPISGHATLYWYQQILGQGPKLLIQFQNNGVVDDSQLPKDRFSAERLKGVDSTLKIQPAKLEDSAVYLCASSLGAVGETQYFGPGTRLLVL.

The table lists this clonotype with many counts. The rearrangement joins TRBV11-1 to TRBJ2-7; 8 bases are shared with TRBD2. J lost 0 bases, V lost 3 bases, and 1 base had no gene match. The CDR3 length is 14 residues. In germline, CDR1 is SGHAT, CDR2 FQDESV (reference sequence). The CDR3 DNA reads as TGTGCCAGCAGCTTTGGGACTAGCTCCTACGAGCAGTACTTC. This encodes CASSFGTSSYEQYF.

Ten or more counts support this clonotype. This chain connects TRBV12-3 or TRBV12-4 to TRBJ1-6; a weak D match, TRBD1 (6 bases). Trimming removed 1 base from V and 9 bases from J, with 13 bases in between. This CDR3 contains 15 residues. This CDR3 is CASSLVAGVGSPLHF. CDR3 nucleotides: TGTGCCAGCAGTTTAGTGGCAGGGGTTGGTTCACCCCTCCACTTT.